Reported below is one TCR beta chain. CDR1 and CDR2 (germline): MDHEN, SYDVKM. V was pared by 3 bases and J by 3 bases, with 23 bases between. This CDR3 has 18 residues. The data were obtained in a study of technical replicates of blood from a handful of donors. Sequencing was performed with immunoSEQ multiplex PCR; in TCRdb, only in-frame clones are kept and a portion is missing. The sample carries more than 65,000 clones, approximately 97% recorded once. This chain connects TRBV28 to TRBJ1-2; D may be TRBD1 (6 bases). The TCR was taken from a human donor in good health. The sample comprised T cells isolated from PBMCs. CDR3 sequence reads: CASSFELGRGLGDYGYTF. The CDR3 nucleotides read TGTGCCAGCAGTTTTGAGTTGGGGCGGGGGCTAGGGGACTATGGCTACACCTTC.